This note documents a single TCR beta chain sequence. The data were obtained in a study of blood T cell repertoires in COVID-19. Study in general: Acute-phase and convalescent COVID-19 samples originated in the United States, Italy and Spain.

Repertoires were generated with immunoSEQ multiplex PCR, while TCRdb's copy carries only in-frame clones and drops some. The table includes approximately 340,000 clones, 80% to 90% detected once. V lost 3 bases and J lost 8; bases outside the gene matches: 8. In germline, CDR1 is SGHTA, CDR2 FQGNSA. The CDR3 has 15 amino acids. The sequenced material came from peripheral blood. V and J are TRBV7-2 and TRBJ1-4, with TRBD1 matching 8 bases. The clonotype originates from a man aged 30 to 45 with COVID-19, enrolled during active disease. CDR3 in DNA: TGTGCCAGCAGCTTCAACCAGGGGGCGCGAGAAAAACTGTTTTTT. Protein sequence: CASSFNQGAREKLFF. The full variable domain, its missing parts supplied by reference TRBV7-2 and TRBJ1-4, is GAGVSQSPSNKVTEKGKDVELRCDPISGHTALYWYRQSLGQGLEFLIYFQGNSAPDKSGLPSDRFSAERTGGSVSTLTIQRTQQEDSAVYLCASSFNQGAREKLFFGSGTQLSVL.